A selection of T cell receptor beta chains follows, all from one sample in a study of blood T cell repertoires in COVID-19. Using immunoSEQ multiplex PCR, the repertoire was profiled, and TCRdb retains in-frame clones only, with some absent. The sample records some 130,000 clones, 80% being singletons. The sample was peripheral blood. The receptors here all came from a man aged 70-80 years with acute or convalescent COVID-19. The CDR3 runs from the conserved cysteine through the conserved F or W. D genes are given only for firm matches. Some rows have no size entry. The others give once, few or many, or a class for an expanded clone.

>TRBJ1-2|TRBD1|TRBV5-6|-
CASSTGDRGNYGYTF
TGTGCCAGCAGCACTGGGGACAGGGGAAACTATGGCTACACCTTC
>TRBJ2-1|TRBD1|TRBV5-4|-
CASSFSGTGDNEQFF
TGTGCCAGCAGCTTTTCCGGGACAGGGGATAATGAGCAGTTCTTC
>TRBJ1-4|-|TRBV28|-
CASSTPLGGRGRKLFF
TGTGCCAGCAGCACCCCCTTGGGTGGGCGGGGGCGGAAACTGTTTTTT
>TRBJ2-2|-|TRBV25-1|once
CASSEVGGANTGELFF
TGTGCCAGCAGTGAGGTGGGCGGGGCGAACACCGGGGAGCTGTTTTTT
>TRBJ2-7|TRBD1|TRBV6-5|-
CASDRGKGYEQYF
TGTGCCAGCGACAGGGGGAAAGGCTACGAGCAGTACTTC
>TRBJ1-2|-|TRBV3-1/TRBV3-2|-
CASSQAGIYYGYTF
TGTGCCAGCAGCCAAGCAGGGATTTACTATGGCTACACCTTC
>TRBJ2-2|TRBD2|TRBV2|-
CASKLTSGRPENTGELFF
TGTGCCAGCAAACTAACTAGCGGACGACCGGAGAACACCGGGGAGCTGTTTTTT
>TRBJ1-1|-|TRBV30|-
CAWREPGVGLSFF
TGTGCCTGGAGGGAACCAGGGGTAGGGTTATCTTTCTTT
>TRBJ2-1|TRBD2|TRBV6-5|-
CASRLAGGSYNEQFF
TGTGCCAGCAGACTAGCGGGGGGGTCCTACAATGAGCAGTTCTTC
>TRBJ1-1|-|TRBV14|-
CASSGAWNTEAFF
TGTGCCAGCAGCGGGGCCTGGAACACTGAAGCTTTCTTT
>TRBJ1-4|TRBD1|TRBV4-2|few
CASSQNHGTGSNEKLFF
TGTGCCAGCAGCCAAAATCACGGGACAGGATCTAATGAAAAACTGTTTTTT
>TRBJ1-2|-|TRBV3-1/TRBV3-2|-
CASSQVAGEGYTF
TGTGCCAGCAGCCAAGTAGCTGGGGAGGGCTACACCTTC
>TRBJ1-1|-|TRBV2|-
CASSAPAGLNTEAFF
TGTGCCAGCAGCGCCCCGGCAGGGTTGAACACTGAAGCTTTCTTT
>TRBJ2-7|-|TRBV27|-
CASSPLTQGYEQYF
TGTGCCAGCAGTCCGCTTACTCAGGGCTACGAGCAGTACTTC
>TRBJ2-1|TRBD2|TRBV2|-
CASRGAGVSYNEQFF
TGTGCCAGCAGGGGAGCGGGGGTTTCCTACAATGAGCAGTTCTTC
>TRBJ1-3|TRBD1|TRBV5-1|-
CASSPGQDGNTIYF
TGCGCCAGCAGCCCGGGACAGGACGGAAACACCATATATTTT
>TRBJ2-3|-|TRBV9|-
CASSVKTTNSDTQYF
TGTGCCAGCAGCGTGAAGACTACAAATTCAGATACGCAGTATTTT